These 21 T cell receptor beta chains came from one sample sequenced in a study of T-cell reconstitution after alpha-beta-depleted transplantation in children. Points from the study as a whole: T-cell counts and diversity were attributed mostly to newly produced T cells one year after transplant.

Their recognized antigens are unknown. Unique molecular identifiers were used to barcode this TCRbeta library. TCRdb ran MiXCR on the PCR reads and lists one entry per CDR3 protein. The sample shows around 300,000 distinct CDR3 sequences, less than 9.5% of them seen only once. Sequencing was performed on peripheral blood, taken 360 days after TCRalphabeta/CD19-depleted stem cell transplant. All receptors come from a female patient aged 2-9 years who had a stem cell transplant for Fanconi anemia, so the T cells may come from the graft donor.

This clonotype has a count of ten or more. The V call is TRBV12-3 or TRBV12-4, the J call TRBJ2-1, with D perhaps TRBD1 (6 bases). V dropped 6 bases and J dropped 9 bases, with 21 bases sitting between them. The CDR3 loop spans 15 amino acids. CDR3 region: CASSPVQGPVSEQFF. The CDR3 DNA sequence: TGTGCCAGCAGCCCCGTACAGGGCCCGGTTAGTGAGCAGTTCTTC.

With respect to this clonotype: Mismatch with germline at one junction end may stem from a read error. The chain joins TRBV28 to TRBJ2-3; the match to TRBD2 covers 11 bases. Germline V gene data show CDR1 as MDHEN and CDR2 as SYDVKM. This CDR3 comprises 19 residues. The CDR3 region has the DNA TGTGACAGCAGTTTACCCGGGGCTAGCGGGGGGCTCAGCACAGATACGCAGTATTTT. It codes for CDSSLPGASGGLSTDTQYF.

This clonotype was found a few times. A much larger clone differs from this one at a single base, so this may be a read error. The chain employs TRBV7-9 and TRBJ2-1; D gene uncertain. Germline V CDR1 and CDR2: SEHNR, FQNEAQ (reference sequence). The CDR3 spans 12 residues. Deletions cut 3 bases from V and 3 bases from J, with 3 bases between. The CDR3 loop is CASSFFYNEQFF. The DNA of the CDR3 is TGTGCCAGCAGCTTCTTCTACAATGAGCAGTTCTTC.

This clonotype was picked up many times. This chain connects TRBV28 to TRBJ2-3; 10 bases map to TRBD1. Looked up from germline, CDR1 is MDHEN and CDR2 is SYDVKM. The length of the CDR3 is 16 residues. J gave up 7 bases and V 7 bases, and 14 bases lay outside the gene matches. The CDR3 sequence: CASTERLGTGVHTQYF. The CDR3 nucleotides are TGTGCCAGCACCGAACGCCTAGGGACAGGGGTGCATACGCAGTATTTT.

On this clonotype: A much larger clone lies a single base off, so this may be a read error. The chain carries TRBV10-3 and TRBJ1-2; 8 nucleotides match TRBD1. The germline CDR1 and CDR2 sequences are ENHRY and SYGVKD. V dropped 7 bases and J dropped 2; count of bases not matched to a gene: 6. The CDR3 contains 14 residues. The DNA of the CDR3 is TGTGCCATCAATAGCGACAGGGGCAACTATGGCTACACCTTC. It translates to CAINSDRGNYGYTF.

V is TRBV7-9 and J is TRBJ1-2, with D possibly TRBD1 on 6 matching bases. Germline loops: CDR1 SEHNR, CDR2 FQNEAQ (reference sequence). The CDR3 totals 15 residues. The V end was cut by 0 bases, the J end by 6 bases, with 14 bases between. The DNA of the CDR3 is TGTGCCAGCAGCTTAGCTGGGACATATAGGGATGGCTACACCTTC. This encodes CASSLAGTYRDGYTF.

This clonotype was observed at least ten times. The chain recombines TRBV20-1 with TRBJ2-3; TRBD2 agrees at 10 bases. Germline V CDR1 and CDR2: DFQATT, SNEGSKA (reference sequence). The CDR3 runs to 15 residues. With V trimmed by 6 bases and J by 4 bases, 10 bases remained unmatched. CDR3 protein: CSAPTSGITSDTQYF. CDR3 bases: TGCAGTGCGCCCACTAGCGGGATTACCTCAGATACGCAGTATTTT.

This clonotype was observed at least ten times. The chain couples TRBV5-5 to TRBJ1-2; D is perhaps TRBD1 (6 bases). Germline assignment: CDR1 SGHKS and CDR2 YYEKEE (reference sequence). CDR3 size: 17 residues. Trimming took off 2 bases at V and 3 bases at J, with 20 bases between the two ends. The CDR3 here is CASSFRGRGSRDYGYTF. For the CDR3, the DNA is TGTGCCAGCAGCTTTCGGGGGCGCGGATCAAGGGACTATGGCTACACCTTC.

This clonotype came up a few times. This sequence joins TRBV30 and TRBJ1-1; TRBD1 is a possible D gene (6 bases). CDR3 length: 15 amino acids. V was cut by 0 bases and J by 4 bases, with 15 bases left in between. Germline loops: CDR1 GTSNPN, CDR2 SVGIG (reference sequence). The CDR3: CAWSVRGQFVTEAFF. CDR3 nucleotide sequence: TGTGCCTGGAGTGTACGTGGACAGTTCGTCACTGAAGCTTTCTTT.

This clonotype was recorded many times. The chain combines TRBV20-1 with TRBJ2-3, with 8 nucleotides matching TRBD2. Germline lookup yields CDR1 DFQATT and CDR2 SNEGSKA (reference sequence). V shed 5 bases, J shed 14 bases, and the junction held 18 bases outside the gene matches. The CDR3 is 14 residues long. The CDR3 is CSAQKAGLGIDMYF. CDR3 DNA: TGCAGTGCTCAGAAGGCGGGACTAGGAATAGATATGTATTTT.

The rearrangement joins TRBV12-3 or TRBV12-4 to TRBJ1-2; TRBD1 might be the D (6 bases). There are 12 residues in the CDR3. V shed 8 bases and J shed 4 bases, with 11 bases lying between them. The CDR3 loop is CASGEGGYGYTF. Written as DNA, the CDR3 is TGTGCCAGCGGGGAGGGGGGCTATGGCTACACCTTC.

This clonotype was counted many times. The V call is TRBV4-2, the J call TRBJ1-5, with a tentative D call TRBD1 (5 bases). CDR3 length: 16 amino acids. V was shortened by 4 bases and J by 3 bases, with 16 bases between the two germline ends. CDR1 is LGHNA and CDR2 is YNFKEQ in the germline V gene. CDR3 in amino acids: CASSPRERGSNQPQHF. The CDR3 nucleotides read TGTGCCAGCAGCCCCCGAGAGAGGGGATCCAATCAGCCCCAGCATTTT.

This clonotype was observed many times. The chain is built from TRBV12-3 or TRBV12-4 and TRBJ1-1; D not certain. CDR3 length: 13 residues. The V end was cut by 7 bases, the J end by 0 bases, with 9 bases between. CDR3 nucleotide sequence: TGTGCCAGCACCCTATCACTGAACACTGAAGCTTTCTTT. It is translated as CASTLSLNTEAFF.

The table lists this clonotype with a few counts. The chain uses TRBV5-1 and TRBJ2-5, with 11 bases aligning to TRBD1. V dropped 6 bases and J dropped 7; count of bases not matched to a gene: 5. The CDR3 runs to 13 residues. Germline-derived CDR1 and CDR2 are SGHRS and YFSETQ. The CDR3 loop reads CASTAGTGGTQYF. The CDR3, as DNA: TGCGCCAGCACCGCCGGGACAGGGGGGACCCAGTACTTC.

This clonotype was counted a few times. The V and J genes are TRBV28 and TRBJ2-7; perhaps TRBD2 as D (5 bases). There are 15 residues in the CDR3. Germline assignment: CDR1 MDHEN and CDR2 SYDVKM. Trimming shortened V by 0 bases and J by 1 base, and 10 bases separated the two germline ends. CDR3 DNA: TGTGCCAGCAGTTTATGCCTAGCCCTATCCTACGAGCAGTACGTC. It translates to CASSLCLALSYEQYV.

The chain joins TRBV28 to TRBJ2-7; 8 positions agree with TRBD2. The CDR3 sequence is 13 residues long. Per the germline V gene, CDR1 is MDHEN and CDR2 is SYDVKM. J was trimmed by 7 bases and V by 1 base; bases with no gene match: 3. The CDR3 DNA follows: TGTGCCAGCAGTTTATACGCGGGGGGAGAGCAGTACTTC. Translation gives CASSLYAGGEQYF.

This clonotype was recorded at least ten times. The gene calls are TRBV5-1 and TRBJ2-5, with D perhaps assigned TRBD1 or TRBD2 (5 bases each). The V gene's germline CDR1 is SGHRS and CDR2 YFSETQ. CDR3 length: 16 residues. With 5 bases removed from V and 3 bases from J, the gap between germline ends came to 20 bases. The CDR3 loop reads CASRGTAFLREETQYF. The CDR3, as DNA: TGCGCCAGCAGAGGGACCGCTTTTCTCAGAGAAGAGACCCAGTACTTC.

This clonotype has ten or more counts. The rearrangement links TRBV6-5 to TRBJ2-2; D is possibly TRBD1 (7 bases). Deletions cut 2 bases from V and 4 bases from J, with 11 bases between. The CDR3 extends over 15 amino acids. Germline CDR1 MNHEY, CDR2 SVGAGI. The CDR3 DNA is TGTGCCAGCAGTTACGACCAGGGGGGCACCGGGGAGCTGTTTTTT. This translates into CASSYDQGGTGELFF.

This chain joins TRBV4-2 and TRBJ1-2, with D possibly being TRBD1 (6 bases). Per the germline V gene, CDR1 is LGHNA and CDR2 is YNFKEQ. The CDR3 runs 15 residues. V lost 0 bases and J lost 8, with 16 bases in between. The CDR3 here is CASSQDSRGGRGYTF. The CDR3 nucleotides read TGTGCCAGCAGCCAAGATTCAAGGGGGGGTAGGGGCTACACCTTC.

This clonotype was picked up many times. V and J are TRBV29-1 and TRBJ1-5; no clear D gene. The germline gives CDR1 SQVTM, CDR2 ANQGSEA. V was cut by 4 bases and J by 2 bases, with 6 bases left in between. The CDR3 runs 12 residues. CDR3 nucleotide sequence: TGCAGCGTTGCAGTGGGCAATCAGCCCCAGCATTTT. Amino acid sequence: CSVAVGNQPQHF.

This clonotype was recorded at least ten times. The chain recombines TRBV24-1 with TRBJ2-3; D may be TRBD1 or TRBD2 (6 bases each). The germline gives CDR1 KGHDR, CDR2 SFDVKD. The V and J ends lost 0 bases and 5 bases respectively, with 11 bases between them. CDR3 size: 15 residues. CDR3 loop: CATSDLSGAGDTQYF. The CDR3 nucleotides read TGTGCCACCAGTGATTTGTCGGGGGCAGGAGATACGCAGTATTTT.